The 24 T cell receptor beta chains listed next were all sequenced from one sample in a study of T cells after yellow fever vaccination. TCRdb used MiXCR to reprocess the 5' RACE reads, holding one entry per CDR3 protein. Among about 320,000 distinct CDR3 sequences listed, approximately 4.3% were seen once. The sequenced sample was PBMCs, obtained 15 days after the yellow fever booster vaccination. The receptor set was obtained from a man between 18 and 29 years old who received the YFV17D yellow fever vaccine.

This clonotype was recorded at least ten times. The V gene is TRBV7-2, the J gene TRBJ2-5, with 8 bases identical to TRBD1. J gave up 5 bases and V 0 bases, and 5 bases lay outside the gene matches. CDR1 is SGHTA and CDR2 is FQGNSA in the germline V gene. The CDR3 is 15 residues long. For the CDR3, the DNA is TGTGCCAGCAGCTTAGCGGCAGGGGGCTGGGAGACCCAGTACTTC. It yields the protein CASSLAAGGWETQYF.

This clonotype was seen ten or more times. This chain uses TRBV12-3 or TRBV12-4 with TRBJ2-2; 9 bases fit TRBD2. This CDR3 is 17 amino acids long. Losses at the gene ends were 3 bases for V and 0 bases for J; bases not matched to a gene: 5. CDR3 sequence reads: CASSFSSGVPNTGELFF. The CDR3 region has the DNA TGTGCCAGCAGTTTCTCTAGCGGGGTACCGAACACCGGGGAGCTGTTTTTT.

The chain uses TRBV5-4 and TRBJ2-3; D may be TRBD1 (5 bases). Germline loops: CDR1 SGHNT, CDR2 YYREEE (reference sequence). V was pared by 4 bases and J by 0 bases, with 12 bases between. CDR3 length: 15 amino acids. The CDR3 is CASSSPGSSTDTQYF. The CDR3 coding sequence is TGTGCCAGCAGCAGCCCAGGGTCTAGCACAGATACGCAGTATTTT.

In its sample, this clonotype was seen a few times. V and J are TRBV7-2 and TRBJ2-1; 8 bases agree with TRBD1. The trim removed 3 bases at V and 8 bases at J, leaving 3 bases unmatched. Germline V gene data show CDR1 as SGHTA and CDR2 as FQGNSA. This CDR3 comprises 13 residues. CDR3 in DNA: TGTGCCAGCAGCTTTAACAGGGGGGATGAGCAGTTCTTC. Translation gives CASSFNRGDEQFF.

This clonotype was seen many times. This sequence joins TRBV6-2 or TRBV6-3 and TRBJ1-5; a possible D gene is TRBD1 (5 bases). The germline CDR1 and CDR2 sequences are MNHEY and SVGEGT. Trimming pared 5 bases from V and 0 bases from J, leaving 17 bases between. The CDR3 covers 17 residues. Here the CDR3 reads CASSDYGTGYSNQPQHF. The CDR3 bases are TGTGCCAGCAGTGACTACGGGACGGGGTATAGCAATCAGCCCCAGCATTTT.

The rearrangement links TRBV15 to TRBJ2-1, with unresolved D. The ends were cut back, 4 bases at V and 6 bases at J, with 10 bases in the middle. CDR3 length equals 13 residues. Per germline, CDR1 LNHNV and CDR2 YYDKDF (reference sequence). The CDR3 here is CATSIRPGNEQFF. The CDR3 DNA sequence: TGTGCCACCAGCATTCGGCCGGGCAATGAGCAGTTCTTC.

This clonotype has just a few counts. The chain has TRBV7-9 and TRBJ1-2; 9 bases align to TRBD1. The trim removed 5 bases at V and 5 bases at J, leaving 6 bases unmatched. The CDR3 sequence is 14 residues long. Per germline, CDR1 SEHNR and CDR2 FQNEAQ (reference sequence). For the CDR3, the DNA is TGTGCCAGCAGCCGGGACAGGGAATTTTATGGCTACACCTTC. The encoded protein is CASSRDREFYGYTF. Combining the CDR3 with reference TRBV7-9 and TRBJ1-2 gives the whole variable domain DTGVSQNPRHKITKRGQNVTFRCDPISEHNRLYWYRQTLGQGPEFLTYFQNEAQLEKSRLLSDRFSAERPKGSFSTLEIQRTEQGDSAMYLCASSRDREFYGYTFGSGTRLTVV.

Many counts were recorded for this clonotype. The gene calls are TRBV7-9 and TRBJ1-1, with D unresolved. Germline loops: CDR1 SEHNR, CDR2 FQNEAQ (reference sequence). CDR3 length equals 15 residues. Trimming stripped 2 bases from V and 1 base from J, with 11 bases between. In DNA form, the CDR3 reads TGTGCCAGCAGCTTACTATCCGCGGGGAACACTGAAGCTTTCTTT. Protein sequence: CASSLLSAGNTEAFF.

The sample holds a few counts of this clonotype. This chain links TRBV6-5 with TRBJ1-6; the match to TRBD1 covers 7 bases. CDR1 is MNHEY, CDR2 SVGAGI, per germline. CDR3 length equals 15 residues. With V trimmed by 0 bases and J by 7 bases, 3 bases remained unmatched. The CDR3 DNA reads as TGTGCCAGCAGTTACTCGACAGGGATCAATTCACCCCTCCACTTT. It is translated as CASSYSTGINSPLHF.

This clonotype was counted at least ten times. The V gene is TRBV5-6, the J gene TRBJ1-2, with D maybe TRBD1 (5 bases). Deletions cut 0 bases from V and 7 bases from J, with 10 bases between. The CDR3 loop spans 13 amino acids. Germline V gives CDR1 SGHDT, CDR2 YYEEEE. CDR3 amino acids: CASSLAPGTGYTF. The CDR3 DNA follows: TGTGCCAGCAGCTTGGCGCCAGGGACTGGCTACACCTTC.

This clonotype appeared many times. The chain couples TRBV7-2 to TRBJ2-2, with D tentatively TRBD1 or TRBD2 (5 bases each). This CDR3 has 17 amino acids. Germline CDR1 and CDR2: SGHTA and FQGNSA. The V gene lost 5 bases and the J gene lost 0 bases, with 16 bases spanning the gap. The CDR3: CASSRAGTLANTGELFF. In nucleotides, the CDR3 is TGTGCCAGCAGCCGGGCCGGGACGTTAGCGAACACCGGGGAGCTGTTTTTT.

V gene TRBV9 combines with J gene TRBJ1-6, with 8 bases fitting TRBD1. The CDR3 is 15 residues long. Germline CDR1 reads SGDLS; CDR2 reads YYNGEE. V lost 0 bases and J lost 7; bases outside the gene matches: 3. This CDR3 is CASSVDPGGNSPLHF. The CDR3 coding sequence is TGTGCCAGCAGCGTAGATCCAGGGGGCAATTCACCCCTCCACTTT.

This clonotype was detected ten times or more. The rearrangement links TRBV7-6 to TRBJ2-5; 12 bases are a match to TRBD2. The V and J ends lost 5 bases and 1 base, in that order; junction bases with no gene match: 5. CDR1 is SGHVS and CDR2 is FNYEAQ in the germline V gene. The CDR3 totals 16 residues. The CDR3 region is CASSPGLAGFQETQYF. The CDR3 bases are TGTGCCAGCAGCCCAGGACTAGCGGGGTTCCAAGAGACCCAGTACTTC.

The chain couples TRBV18 to TRBJ1-2; 7 nucleotides line up with TRBD1. CDR3 length equals 15 residues. The germline V gene has CDR1 KGHSH and CDR2 LQKENI. V was pared by 1 base and J by 4 bases, with 6 bases of the junction left unmatched. The CDR3 coding sequence is TGTGCCAGCTCACCACTTGGACAGGAGAGCTATGGCTACACCTTC. Translation: CASSPLGQESYGYTF.

J is TRBJ1-2 and V is TRBV6-6; no clear D gene. CDR1 and CDR2 from the germline V gene are MNHNY and SVGAGI (reference sequence). The CDR3 extends over 15 amino acids. The V end was cut by 6 bases, the J end by 1 base, with 15 bases between. The CDR3 DNA sequence: TGTGCCAGCAGCCGAAGCGTAGGCGGTAACTATGGCTACACCTTC. Its translation: CASSRSVGGNYGYTF.

This clonotype was counted only a few times. This sequence joins TRBV4-3 and TRBJ2-2, with 8 bases identical to TRBD1. The CDR3 consists of 16 residues. From germline, CDR1 is LGHNA and CDR2 YSLEER. The V and J ends lost 5 bases and 3 bases, in that order; junction bases with no gene match: 8. The CDR3 sequence: CASSYLQGVDTGELFF. The CDR3 coding sequence is TGCGCCAGCAGCTACCTACAGGGGGTGGACACCGGGGAGCTGTTTTTT.

This sequence joins TRBV12-3 or TRBV12-4 and TRBJ1-1; perhaps TRBD1 as D (6 bases). The ends were cut back, 7 bases at V and 1 base at J, with 13 bases in the middle. CDR3 length: 14 residues. CDR3 sequence (DNA): TGTGCCAGCATTTGGGGGCGGGAGAACACTGAAGCTTTCTTT. This sequence encodes CASIWGRENTEAFF.

This clonotype was counted between two and nine times. J is TRBJ2-3 and V is TRBV20-1; TRBD1 is a possible D gene (5 bases). The CDR3 is 14 residues long. The germline V gene has CDR1 DFQATT and CDR2 SNEGSKA (reference sequence). The V end was cut by 3 bases, the J end by 6 bases, with 16 bases between. CDR3 DNA sequence: TGCAGTGCTAGGGTGGGGCTCGCAGCCGATACGCAGTATTTT. Translated: CSARVGLAADTQYF.

The J gene is TRBJ1-1, the V gene TRBV20-1; D unclear. Between the trimmed V and J ends, which lost 0 bases and 4 bases, there was a span of 9 bases. Per germline, CDR1 DFQATT and CDR2 SNEGSKA (reference sequence). This CDR3 has 13 residues. The CDR3 protein is CSAREGWGTEAFF. The CDR3 nucleotides are TGCAGTGCTAGAGAGGGGTGGGGCACTGAAGCTTTCTTT.

The chain joins TRBV11-2 to TRBJ2-7, with a possible D match to TRBD2 (5 bases). Germline assignment: CDR1 SGHAT and CDR2 FQNNGV. This CDR3 is 11 amino acids long. Trimming took off 5 bases at V and 6 bases at J, with 8 bases between the two ends. The CDR3 sequence: CASSPAGEQYF. Written as DNA, the CDR3 is TGTGCCAGCAGCCCTGCGGGCGAGCAGTACTTC.

The gene calls are TRBV7-9 and TRBJ2-1, with TRBD1 matching over 8 bases. The germline gives CDR1 SEHNR, CDR2 FQNEAQ (reference sequence). The CDR3 consists of 15 residues. V lost 2 bases to trimming and J lost 3 bases; unmatched junction nucleotides: 3. CDR3 sequence reads: CASSLPGTGYNEQFF. CDR3 nucleotides: TGTGCCAGCAGCTTACCAGGGACAGGCTACAATGAGCAGTTCTTC.

This clonotype has at least ten counts. This sequence joins TRBV5-1 and TRBJ1-1, with 7 bases matching TRBD1. The CDR3 totals 15 residues. V was pared by 3 bases and J by 0 bases, with 5 bases of the junction left unmatched. From germline, CDR1 is SGHRS and CDR2 YFSETQ. CDR3: CASSYGTAMNTEAFF. The CDR3 DNA sequence: TGCGCCAGCAGCTACGGGACAGCCATGAACACTGAAGCTTTCTTT.

For this clonotype: This may be a read error: a much more frequent sequence differs by one nucleotide. The V gene is TRBV2, the J gene TRBJ2-3, with D unclear. Germline V CDR1 and CDR2: SNHLY, FYNNEI. V was clipped by 6 bases and J by 2 bases, with 6 bases between them. The CDR3 is made up of 12 amino acids. The CDR3: CASRPLTDTQYF. The CDR3 DNA reads TGTGCCAGCAGGCCCCTCACAGATACGCAGTATTTT.

V gene TRBV5-1 combines with J gene TRBJ1-2; D is perhaps TRBD1 (5 bases). V dropped 4 bases and J dropped 4 bases, with 20 bases sitting between them. From germline, CDR1 is SGHRS and CDR2 YFSETQ. The CDR3 covers 16 residues. The DNA of the CDR3 is TGCGCCAGCAGCCGAGACAGCTCAGCCTCCATCTATGGCTACACCTTC. Its translation: CASSRDSSASIYGYTF. Supplemented by reference TRBV5-1 and TRBJ1-2, the full variable domain reads KAGVTQTPRYLIKTRGQQVTLSCSPISGHRSVSWYQQTPGQGLQFLFEYFSETQRNKGNFPGRFSGRQFSNSRSEMNVSTLELGDSALYLCASSRDSSASIYGYTFGSGTRLTVV.